One and the same sample provided the 18 T cell receptor beta chains below, sequenced in a study of cytomegalovirus exposure and HLA in healthy donors. In the PCR, 60 Vbeta and 13 Jbeta primers were used. The repertoire was sequenced with immunoSEQ multiplex PCR; TCRdb's copy has only in-frame clones and lacks some. The sample carries 120,000 or so clones, 78% recorded once. The sample was PBMCs. The receptors shown here come from a woman in her thirties or forties in good health and CMV-seronegative.

The rearrangement joins TRBV11-2 to TRBJ2-5, with D possibly TRBD1 on 6 matching bases. The CDR3 contains 12 residues. Looked up from germline, CDR1 is SGHAT and CDR2 is FQNNGV. V was cut by 9 bases and J by 4 bases, with 12 bases left in between. In DNA form, the CDR3 reads TGTGCCAGTACCCAGGGGCGAGAGACCCAGTACTTC. This sequence encodes CASTQGRETQYF.

This clone was found once. This chain joins TRBV2 and TRBJ2-7, with 10 bases identical to TRBD1. Germline V gene lookup returns CDR1 SNHLY and CDR2 FYNNEI. CDR3 length: 13 amino acids. Unmatched junction bases numbered 2, after V lost 3 bases and J lost 6 bases. The CDR3 reads CASSDWTGGEQYF. The CDR3 DNA reads as TGTGCCAGCAGTGATTGGACAGGGGGCGAGCAGTACTTC.

The V call is TRBV2, the J call TRBJ2-5; TRBD2 matches 10 bases. J gave up 4 bases and V 4 bases, and 9 bases lay outside the gene matches. CDR3 length: 16 residues. Germline values: CDR1 SNHLY, CDR2 FYNNEI. The CDR3 protein is CASSASGRAGAETQYF. The CDR3 coding sequence is TGTGCCAGCAGTGCAAGCGGGAGGGCGGGAGCAGAGACCCAGTACTTC.

Worth noting for this clone: Germline is not matched at one junction end, which may reflect a read error. The chain has TRBV7-9 and TRBJ1-2; the match to TRBD1 covers 7 bases. Germline V lookup: CDR1 SEHNR, CDR2 FQNEAQ (reference sequence). CDR3 length equals 14 residues. The DNA of the CDR3 is TGTTCCAGCAGCTTTGAGGGGGCAGGCTATGGCTACACCTTC. Its protein is CSSSFEGAGYGYTF.

This clone was counted only a few times. This chain joins TRBV18 and TRBJ2-7, with D unclear. The CDR3 spans 14 residues. V was shortened by 3 bases and J by 3 bases, with 12 bases between the two germline ends. CDR1 KGHSH and CDR2 LQKENI come from the germline V gene. CDR3 sequence: CASSPPGLYYEQYF. CDR3 bases: TGTGCCAGCTCACCCCCTGGGCTCTACTACGAGCAGTACTTC. Based on the CDR3 plus reference TRBV18 and TRBJ2-7, the full variable domain is NAGVMQNPRHLVRRRGQEARLRCSPMKGHSHVYWYRQLPEEGLKFMVYLQKENIIDESGMPKERFSAEFPKEGPSILRIQQVVRGDSAAYFCASSPPGLYYEQYFGPGTRLTVT.

In its sample, this clone was seen a few times. V and J are TRBV19 and TRBJ2-4, with TRBD2 matching over 11 bases. The CDR3 extends over 16 amino acids. V gave up 5 bases and J gave up 8 bases; unmatched junction bases: 11. Germline V gene sequence: CDR1 LNHDA, CDR2 SQIVND (reference sequence). In nucleotides, the CDR3 is TGTGCCAGTAGTGCCTATACTAGCGGGAGCTGGGACATTCAGTACTTC. It is translated as CASSAYTSGSWDIQYF.

This chain uses TRBV7-2 with TRBJ2-7; D perhaps matches TRBD2 (5 bases). Germline CDR1 SGHTA, CDR2 FQGNSA. The V end lost 3 bases, the J end lost 1 base, and 13 bases lay between the germline ends. The CDR3 loop spans 15 amino acids. The CDR3 reads CASSFASLPSYEQYF. The CDR3 nucleotides read TGTGCCAGCAGCTTTGCTAGCCTACCTTCCTACGAGCAGTACTTC.

The chain combines TRBV7-9 with TRBJ2-7; D might be TRBD1 (5 bases). This CDR3 is built from 15 residues. CDR1 and CDR2 (germline): SEHNR, FQNEAQ (reference sequence). Trimming stripped 4 bases from V and 0 bases from J, with 13 bases between. The CDR3 DNA sequence: TGTGCCAGCAGCTCAAGGGGCGGCCTCTCCTACGAGCAGTACTTC. It encodes CASSSRGGLSYEQYF.

V is TRBV27 and J is TRBJ2-7; a possible D gene is TRBD2 (5 bases). The CDR3 spans 15 residues. The germline gives CDR1 MNHEY, CDR2 SMNVEV (reference sequence). V lost 4 bases to trimming and J lost 0 bases, with 13 bases between them. CDR3 coding DNA: TGTGCCAGCAGTTCAACCCCGGGGAGCTCCTACGAGCAGTACTTC. Protein: CASSSTPGSSYEQYF.

This chain links TRBV7-2 with TRBJ2-5, with a possible D match to TRBD1 (6 bases). CDR1 is SGHTA, CDR2 FQGNSA, per germline. V was pared by 2 bases and J by 4 bases, with 17 bases between. CDR3 size: 16 residues. CDR3: CASSLNPPGVGETQYF. In nucleotides, the CDR3 is TGTGCCAGCAGCTTAAACCCCCCAGGGGTAGGAGAGACCCAGTACTTC.

As regards this clone: Additional DNA sequences in this sample encode the identical CDR3. The V gene is TRBV5-1, the J gene TRBJ2-7; no clear D. CDR3 length: 11 residues. Germline values: CDR1 SGHRS, CDR2 YFSETQ. Deletions cut 3 bases from V and 2 bases from J, with 3 bases between. The CDR3 region is CASSSAYEQYF. The CDR3 coding sequence is TGCGCCAGCAGCTCCGCCTACGAGCAGTACTTC.

On this clone itself: The junction departs from the called germline gene at one end, perhaps through a read error. V and J are TRBV7-9 and TRBJ1-5; a weak D match, TRBD1 (5 bases). The CDR3 consists of 15 residues. Germline CDR1 and CDR2: SEHNR and FQNEAQ (reference sequence). CDR3 region: CSSSPQGGSNQPQHF. The CDR3 bases are TGTTCCAGCAGCCCCCAGGGCGGCAGCAATCAGCCCCAGCATTTT.

The V and J genes are TRBV28 and TRBJ2-7; possibly TRBD1 for D (5 bases). V was shortened by 6 bases and J by 3 bases, with 15 bases between the two germline ends. CDR1 is MDHEN, CDR2 SYDVKM, per germline. The CDR3 covers 14 residues. As DNA, the CDR3 is TGTGCCAGCAGCACAGCAGGGCCTAACTACGAGCAGTACTTC. Its translation: CASSTAGPNYEQYF.

In its sample, this clone was seen once. Compared with germline, one end of the junction differs, possibly owing to a read error. The rearrangement joins TRBV7-9 to TRBJ2-2; TRBD2 aligns across 9 bases. The CDR3 extends over 16 amino acids. CDR1 is SEHNR, CDR2 FQNEAQ, per germline (reference sequence). CDR3 coding DNA: TGTTCCAGCAGTTCGACTAGCGGCTCGAACACCGGGGAGCTGTTTTTT. This codes for CSSSSTSGSNTGELFF.

This clone has more than one count but fewer than ten. This chain joins TRBV23-1 and TRBJ1-1; D perhaps matches TRBD1 (5 bases). TRBV23-1 is an open reading frame whose function is uncertain. CDR3 length equals 16 residues. The germline V and J ends were trimmed by 6 bases and 1 base, with 18 bases remaining between them. This CDR3 is CASSRSRTPTNTEAFF. Written as DNA, the CDR3 is TGCGCCAGCAGCCGTTCAAGGACACCCACGAACACTGAAGCTTTCTTT.

Turning to this clone: A read error may account for a junction end that differs from germline. The rearrangement joins TRBV6-1 to TRBJ2-4, with 7 bases that match TRBD1. CDR1 is MNHNS, CDR2 SASEGT, per germline. The CDR3 length is 15 residues. DNA for the CDR3: TGTGCCAGCACCCTCGACAGGGAATTGGGGAACAGTCAGTACTTC. It translates to CASTLDRELGNSQYF.

The V and J genes are TRBV27 and TRBJ2-1; 11 bases fit TRBD2. After removal of 5 bases from V and 3 bases from J, the junction contained 6 bases not matched to a gene. The CDR3 covers 16 residues. Germline values: CDR1 MNHEY, CDR2 SMNVEV (reference sequence). The CDR3 reads CASSRQGLADYNEQFF. The CDR3 nucleotides are TGTGCCAGCAGTCGTCAGGGACTAGCGGACTACAATGAGCAGTTCTTC.

This clone was detected only a few times. The chain has TRBV19 and TRBJ2-7, with TRBD1 as a possible D gene (6 bases). V was clipped by 3 bases and J by 4 bases, with 13 bases between them. CDR1 is LNHDA, CDR2 SQIVND, per germline (reference sequence). The CDR3 contains 14 residues. The CDR3 nucleotides read TGTGCCAGTAGTATTTCAGGGACAAGATACGAGCAGTACTTC. Residues: CASSISGTRYEQYF. The complete variable domain, with remaining parts taken from reference TRBV19 and TRBJ2-7, reads DGGITQSPKYLFRKEGQNVTLSCEQNLNHDAMYWYRQDPGQGLRLIYYSQIVNDFQKGDIAEGYSVSREKKESFPLTVTSAQKNPTAFYLCASSISGTRYEQYFGPGTRLTVT.